This paragraph reports one T cell receptor (beta chain). This record comes from a study of shared T cell receptors in the human thymus. Only in-frame clones appear in the TCRdb table, and some are missing; sequencing was by immunoSEQ multiplex PCR. The table records roughly 550,000 clones, about 84% of them present only once. Germline V gene data show CDR1 as MNHNY and CDR2 as SVGAGI (reference sequence). The CDR3 spans 15 residues. Trimming removed 5 bases at V and 5 bases at J, with 17 bases between. This same sample was also part of a study on human thymus T cells. That source notes: It was from resections taken during corrective heart surgery that the thymus tissue came. Thymic and blood repertoires appeared to show biased V and J gene usage. Related research reported highly overlapping thymic repertoires among unrelated individuals.

Sequenced sample: thymocytes. This receptor was obtained from a boy younger than two with a congenital heart defect. The V gene is TRBV6-6, the J gene TRBJ2-3; no firm D call. The CDR3 bases are TGTGCCAGCAGTCAAAAAGCGCCTCCCAAAGATACGCAGTATTTT. Translation: CASSQKAPPKDTQYF.